Listed below are T cell receptor beta chains from one sample, sequenced in a study of vaccination effects on CD4 cells after COVID-19. Using immunoSEQ multiplex PCR, the repertoire was profiled, and TCRdb retains in-frame clones only, with some absent. The sample consists of around 30,000 clones, about 60% of them appearing once. These receptors lack a known antigen. The specimen comprised CD4+ T cells from PBMCs cultured without peptide, sampled before COVID-19 vaccination. These receptors were obtained from a human donor who received a COVID-19 vaccine. Each CDR3 is given without its conserved first and last residue. Size is stated for part of the rows, as once, few or many counts, or as a class when the clone is expanded.

>TRBV27|TRBJ2-7|once
ASSFWTGGSYEQY
>TRBV6-5|TRBJ1-6|.
ASSTEGKGPLH
>TRBV5-6|TRBJ1-2|.
ASSLVGRIGSGYGYT
>TRBV4-1|TRBJ1-4|few
ASSLTGNEKLF
>TRBV5-4|TRBJ2-3|.
ASSGGGASTDTQY
>TRBV6-5|TRBJ2-2|.
ASSNTGELF
>TRBV5-1|TRBJ1-2|few
ASSEGTLSYGYT
>TRBV13|TRBJ2-3|.
ASSFMTSGEKLDTQY
>TRBV6-5|TRBJ1-3|.
ASSYGGSGNTIY
>TRBV25-1|TRBJ2-1|.
ARSLGVPSYNEQF
>TRBV2|TRBJ1-5|.
ASSPRTGASNQPQH
>TRBV20-1|TRBJ2-7|.
SASQNSGRDEQY
>TRBV11-2|TRBJ1-2|.
ASSSGGYGYT
>TRBV4-2|TRBJ2-2|.
ASSQEVVDGRTNTGELF
>TRBV5-1|TRBJ2-7|.
ASSLGDGGMNEQY
>TRBV10-1|TRBJ2-1|.
ASSEQGIGSSYNEQF
>TRBV7-2|TRBJ1-6|few
ASSPLSGSGGSGPLH